The clone carrying this T cell receptor beta chain was seen a handful of times. The antigen is not known. The V segment lost 5 bases and the J segment 1 base; nucleotides outside the gene matches: 3. The CDR3 sequence is 15 residues long. CDR1 SNHLY and CDR2 FYNNEI come from the germline V gene. Both iRepertoire HTBI primers and Arm-PCR of CDR3 regions were used to build the TCR beta libraries. TCRdb analysed the multiplex PCR reads with MiXCR anew, one entry per CDR3 protein. Of about 660,000 distinct CDR3 sequences in the sample, about 32% were seen once. The data are from a study of regulatory T cells in long-lasting Graves disease. Background on the study: Persistence in Graves' disease required over 5 years of antithyroid drugs plus positive TSH receptor antibodies. Study-level findings and limits: Newly diagnosed Graves' patients had higher TCR diversity than persistent ones. Repertoires from persistent disease leaned toward TRBV28, TRBJ1-2 and TRBJ2-5.

Time point of the sample: persistent/refractory GD, antithyroid drugs over 5 years with positive TRAb. The TCR library was made from RNA extracted from PBMCs. Peripheral blood, approximately 9 milliliters per patient, was collected in EDTA tubes. The sample consisted of peripheral blood mononuclear cells (PBMCs), taken when the disease was refractory, from a patient treated with antithyroid drugs. This TCR was recovered from a female donor with Graves disease. The chain couples TRBV2 to TRBJ1-5; 9 positions agree with TRBD1. The CDR3 is CASSRDRVSNQPQHF. In DNA form, the CDR3 reads TGTGCCAGCAGTAGGGACAGGGTAAGCAATCAGCCCCAGCATTTT.